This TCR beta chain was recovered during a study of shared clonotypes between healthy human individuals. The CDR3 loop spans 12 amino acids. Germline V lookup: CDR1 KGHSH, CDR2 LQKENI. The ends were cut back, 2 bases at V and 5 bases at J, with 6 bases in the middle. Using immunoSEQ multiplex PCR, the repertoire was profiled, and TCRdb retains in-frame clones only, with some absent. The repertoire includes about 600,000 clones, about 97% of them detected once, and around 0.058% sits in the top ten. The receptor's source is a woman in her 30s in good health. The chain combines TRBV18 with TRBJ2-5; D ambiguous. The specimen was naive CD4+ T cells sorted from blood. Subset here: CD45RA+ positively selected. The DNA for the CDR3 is TGTGCCAGCTCACCATTATATGAGACCCAGTACTTC. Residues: CASSPLYETQYF.